This T cell receptor (beta chain) was captured in a study of spatial heterogeneity in lung cancer. Study findings and constraints: Tumoral mutation counts were tracked by counts of expanded intratumoral alpha and beta TCRs.

TCRdb re-called the 5' RACE reads with MiXCR, one entry per CDR3 protein. This sample has about 11,000 distinct CDR3 sequences; around 5.5% occur once, and the top ten carry over 10%. This clonotype was seen many times. Its antigen is undetermined. This beta chain is a stray read from a library made for alpha chains; its abundance is not meaningful. The V segment lost 3 bases and the J segment 13 bases; nucleotides outside the gene matches: 4. Germline lookup yields CDR1 SGDLS and CDR2 YYNGEE. CDR3 length equals 12 residues. Time point indicated: sample taken at primary tumor resection. The chain has TRBV9 and TRBJ1-4, with 9 nucleotides matching TRBD1. The TCR sequence derives from a male donor with early-stage non-small cell lung cancer. Sequenced material: lung tumor tissue, taken at surgery. The CDR3 region has the DNA TGTGCCAGCAGCGCGGGACAGGGAAGACTGTTTTTT. Its translation: CASSAGQGRLFF.